This is a list of T cell receptor beta chains from one sample in a study of cytomegalovirus exposure and HLA in healthy donors. The method was immunoSEQ multiplex PCR; TCRdb's version includes in-frame clones alone and lacks a portion of them. The table has around 150,000 clones, around 9% seen once. The sequenced sample consisted of PBMCs. The receptor source for this set is a woman in her thirties or forties in good health and CMV-seropositive. CDR3s include the opening cysteine and the closing phenylalanine or tryptophan. Fields, in order: CDR3 DNA, CDR3 protein, clone size, D gene, J gene, V gene. A D gene is named only where the DNA matches it firmly. Rows may omit the clone size; those that give it use once, few, many or a size class.

DNA: TGTGCCAGCTCACCACCCAGGGGGGAGGATACGCAGTATTTT; CDR3: CASSPPRGEDTQYF; size: many; D: NA; J: TRBJ2-3; V: TRBV18
DNA: TGCAGCGTTCGAATACAGGGATGGTACGAGCAGTACTTC; CDR3: CSVRIQGWYEQYF; size: NA; D: NA; J: TRBJ2-7; V: TRBV29-1
DNA: TGTGCCAGTAGTAAACTAGCGGGGATTAACACCGGGGAGCTGTTTTTT; CDR3: CASSKLAGINTGELFF; size: few; D: TRBD2; J: TRBJ2-2; V: TRBV19
DNA: TGTGCCAGCCCCGGCGGAATCCTAGCCAAAAACATTCAGTACTTC; CDR3: CASPGGILAKNIQYF; size: few; D: NA; J: TRBJ2-4; V: TRBV19
DNA: TGTGCCAGCAGCTTGGCCTCTGGGTCCCCTACTACCTTC; CDR3: CASSLASGSPTTF; size: few; D: NA; J: TRBJ2-7; V: TRBV5-5
DNA: TGTGCCAGCAGCTGGGCGGGAGGGGGGACTGGGGCCAACGTCCTGACTTTC; CDR3: CASSWAGGGTGANVLTF; size: many; D: TRBD2; J: TRBJ2-6; V: TRBV11-3
DNA: TGTGCCAGCAGCTTGGCGGGATCGACAGGGGTTTCACCCCTCCACTTT; CDR3: CASSLAGSTGVSPLHF; size: few; D: TRBD1; J: TRBJ1-6; V: TRBV5-6
DNA: TGTGCCAGCAGCCACTCGGACAGTTCGAACTATGGCTACACCTTC; CDR3: CASSHSDSSNYGYTF; size: NA; D: NA; J: TRBJ1-2; V: TRBV16
DNA: TGTGCCAGCAGCTTGGAGGGGGCGCCGAGCTCAGCTTTCTTT; CDR3: CASSLEGAPSSAFF; size: NA; D: TRBD1; J: TRBJ1-1; V: TRBV7-2
DNA: TGTGCCAGCAGTCCCCACGGACAGTACACCTACGAGCAGTACTTC; CDR3: CASSPHGQYTYEQYF; size: few; D: NA; J: TRBJ2-7; V: TRBV6-1
DNA: TGCGCCAGCAGCCCTCGGACCAGGGCGCCGGATGGCTACACCTTC; CDR3: CASSPRTRAPDGYTF; size: few; D: NA; J: TRBJ1-2; V: TRBV5-1
DNA: TGTGCCAGCAGCACCCCGGGGATCCAAGAGACCCAGTACTTC; CDR3: CASSTPGIQETQYF; size: few; D: NA; J: TRBJ2-5; V: TRBV11-3
DNA: TGTGCCAGCAGCCCAGGGGCAGGGAGCGCAGATACGCAGTATTTT; CDR3: CASSPGAGSADTQYF; size: NA; D: NA; J: TRBJ2-3; V: TRBV7-9
DNA: TGTGCTAGTGGTTTGCCCCCCTACAGGGGCTTACTCACTCAATCCTACAATGAGCAGTTCTTC; CDR3: CASGLPPYRGLLTQSYNEQFF; size: few; D: TRBD1; J: TRBJ2-1; V: TRBV12-5
DNA: TGTGCCAGCAGCCGGGGGCAGGGGGCGATGGTTGAAAAACTGTTTTTT; CDR3: CASSRGQGAMVEKLFF; size: NA; D: TRBD1; J: TRBJ1-4; V: TRBV6-6
DNA: TGTGCCAGCAGTGATCACCAGGGGATGAGAGAAAAACTGTTTTTT; CDR3: CASSDHQGMREKLFF; size: NA; D: NA; J: TRBJ1-4; V: TRBV2
DNA: TGTGCCAGCAGAACTAGCGGGGGGACCCAGTACTTC; CDR3: CASRTSGGTQYF; size: few; D: TRBD2; J: TRBJ2-5; V: TRBV7-9
DNA: TGTGCCAGCAGCTTAGGGCGGCTCCAGGGGTATGATCAGCCCCAGCATTTT; CDR3: CASSLGRLQGYDQPQHF; size: NA; D: NA; J: TRBJ1-5; V: TRBV7-2
DNA: TGTGCCATCAGTGGGACTAGCGGGCTGGAGCGGGAGCTGTTTTTT; CDR3: CAISGTSGLERELFF; size: NA; D: TRBD2; J: TRBJ2-2; V: TRBV10-3
DNA: TGTGCCAGCAGCCGGGACATCCAAGCAAACACCATATATTTT; CDR3: CASSRDIQANTIYF; size: few; D: NA; J: TRBJ1-3; V: TRBV7-6
DNA: TGTGCCAGCAGCTTAGCTGGGACTAGCCAAAACATTCAGTACTTC; CDR3: CASSLAGTSQNIQYF; size: few; D: TRBD2; J: TRBJ2-4; V: TRBV7-2
DNA: TGTGCCAGCAGCTTAGAACTTTTTTCCGGCTACACCTTC; CDR3: CASSLELFSGYTF; size: NA; D: NA; J: TRBJ1-2; V: TRBV7-8
DNA: TGTGCCAGCAGCATGGGACAGGGGGCTCCCGGCGAGCAGTACTTC; CDR3: CASSMGQGAPGEQYF; size: NA; D: TRBD1; J: TRBJ2-7; V: TRBV11-3
DNA: TGTGCCAGCGGGGGGGCAATGGAGACCCAGTACTTC; CDR3: CASGGAMETQYF; size: few; D: NA; J: TRBJ2-5; V: TRBV2
DNA: TGCGCCAGCAGCCATGAGCAATCCTACGAGCAGTACTTC; CDR3: CASSHEQSYEQYF; size: many; D: NA; J: TRBJ2-7; V: TRBV4-1
DNA: TGTGCCAGCTCACCACGACAGGGGAATGAAAAACTGTTTTTT; CDR3: CASSPRQGNEKLFF; size: few; D: TRBD1; J: TRBJ1-4; V: TRBV18
DNA: TGCGCCAGCAGCAAAGATCTCCGGACAGAATACACTGAAGCTTTCTTT; CDR3: CASSKDLRTEYTEAFF; size: NA; D: NA; J: TRBJ1-1; V: TRBV4-3
DNA: TGTGCCAGCTCCCGGGACAGGGGGCCTGGGGCCAACGTCCTGACTTTC; CDR3: CASSRDRGPGANVLTF; size: few; D: TRBD1; J: TRBJ2-6; V: TRBV5-8
DNA: TGTGCCAGCCGATACGGGGGGCAGGTTGGAAAACTGTTTTTT; CDR3: CASRYGGQVGKLFF; size: NA; D: NA; J: TRBJ1-4; V: TRBV6-5
DNA: TGTGCCAGCCTCCGAGGACAGGGGGTAAACATTCAGTACTTC; CDR3: CASLRGQGVNIQYF; size: few; D: TRBD1; J: TRBJ2-4; V: TRBV6-1
DNA: TGTGCCAGCAGTGGAGGGGACAGGATGAACACTGAAGCTTTCTTT; CDR3: CASSGGDRMNTEAFF; size: few; D: TRBD1; J: TRBJ1-1; V: TRBV2
DNA: TGTGCCAGCTTACAGGGGACGGGGACTGAAGCTTTCTTT; CDR3: CASLQGTGTEAFF; size: few; D: TRBD1; J: TRBJ1-1; V: TRBV18
DNA: TGTGCCAGCAGCTTGCAGTCAGGGTTAAGGGCAGATACGCAGTATTTT; CDR3: CASSLQSGLRADTQYF; size: NA; D: NA; J: TRBJ2-3; V: TRBV5-4
DNA: TGTGCCAGCAGTACTGATAACACTGAAGCTTTCTTT; CDR3: CASSTDNTEAFF; size: NA; D: NA; J: TRBJ1-1; V: TRBV9
DNA: TGTGCCAGCAGCTTGGGGCGGCGCTCCTACGAGCAGTACTTC; CDR3: CASSLGRRSYEQYF; size: few; D: NA; J: TRBJ2-7; V: TRBV5-6
DNA: TGTGCCAGCAGCCTTCCGGGACAGGTGAACACTGAAGCTTTCTTT; CDR3: CASSLPGQVNTEAFF; size: few; D: TRBD1; J: TRBJ1-1; V: TRBV5-4
DNA: TGTGCCAGCACTGGTTCACTGCTTCCGAAAGAGACCCAGTACTTC; CDR3: CASTGSLLPKETQYF; size: few; D: NA; J: TRBJ2-5; V: TRBV6-5
DNA: TGCGCCAGCAGCCCCTCCCCGGGACTACGAAATGAGCAGTTCTTC; CDR3: CASSPSPGLRNEQFF; size: NA; D: TRBD2; J: TRBJ2-1; V: TRBV4-3
DNA: TGTGCCAGCAGCGCACGGAGCTCCTATAATTCACCCCTCCACTTT; CDR3: CASSARSSYNSPLHF; size: NA; D: NA; J: TRBJ1-6; V: TRBV7-2
DNA: TGCGCCAGCAGCTTGGAGATGGGGACAGGGTTGGGGACCCAGTACTTC; CDR3: CASSLEMGTGLGTQYF; size: NA; D: TRBD1; J: TRBJ2-5; V: TRBV5-1
DNA: TGCGCCAGCAGCCCTACCGGGACAGGGGCCTACGAGCAGTACTTC; CDR3: CASSPTGTGAYEQYF; size: few; D: TRBD1; J: TRBJ2-7; V: TRBV4-1
DNA: TGTGCCAGCAGCTTGGTTGACAGGGGACACACAGATACGCAGTATTTT; CDR3: CASSLVDRGHTDTQYF; size: NA; D: TRBD1; J: TRBJ2-3; V: TRBV5-4
DNA: TGTGCCAGCTCACCCCCCTCCCGAACAGAAGCTGAAGCTTTCTTT; CDR3: CASSPPSRTEAEAFF; size: few; D: NA; J: TRBJ1-1; V: TRBV18
DNA: TGTGCCAGCAGTGTAGAGTTAAATTCAGATACGCAGTATTTT; CDR3: CASSVELNSDTQYF; size: few; D: NA; J: TRBJ2-3; V: TRBV6-4
DNA: TGTGCCAGTAAAAGTCCCCGGCTAGCGGGGGGCGAAGATACGCAGTATTTT; CDR3: CASKSPRLAGGEDTQYF; size: few; D: TRBD2; J: TRBJ2-3; V: TRBV19
DNA: TGTGCCAGCAGCACCCGGACTAGCTCCTACGAGCAGTACTTC; CDR3: CASSTRTSSYEQYF; size: few; D: TRBD2; J: TRBJ2-7; V: TRBV5-5
DNA: TGTGCCACCAGAGTTAAGGGACTAGCCGAAGAGACCCAGTACTTC; CDR3: CATRVKGLAEETQYF; size: NA; D: TRBD2; J: TRBJ2-5; V: TRBV15
DNA: TGCGCCAGCAGGCGATCGATGCTTATTCCGAACACTGAAGCTTTCTTT; CDR3: CASRRSMLIPNTEAFF; size: many; D: NA; J: TRBJ1-1; V: TRBV4-3
DNA: TGCGCCAGCAGCTACCGGGACAGGGGGAATGAGCAGTTCTTC; CDR3: CASSYRDRGNEQFF; size: few; D: TRBD1; J: TRBJ2-1; V: TRBV5-1
DNA: TGCGCCAGCAGTAAACCCAGGGCCCCATCCTACGAGCAGTACTTC; CDR3: CASSKPRAPSYEQYF; size: NA; D: NA; J: TRBJ2-7; V: TRBV10-1
DNA: TGTGCCAGCAGCGTAGGAGGGGGGGCCGAGACCCAGTACTTC; CDR3: CASSVGGGAETQYF; size: NA; D: NA; J: TRBJ2-5; V: TRBV9
DNA: TGCAGTGGGTCAGCGCGGGAGACCCAGTACTTC; CDR3: CSGSARETQYF; size: few; D: NA; J: TRBJ2-5; V: TRBV29-1
DNA: TGTGCCAGCTCACCAGGCGGGGGGCAAAGCACTGAAGCTTTCTTT; CDR3: CASSPGGGQSTEAFF; size: NA; D: NA; J: TRBJ1-1; V: TRBV18
DNA: TGTGCCAGCAGTTCCACCCTAACTGAAGCTTTCTTT; CDR3: CASSSTLTEAFF; size: few; D: NA; J: TRBJ1-1; V: TRBV27
DNA: TGTGCCAGCAGCAGGACTAGCGGGGGCTACAATGAGCAGTTCTTC; CDR3: CASSRTSGGYNEQFF; size: NA; D: TRBD2; J: TRBJ2-1; V: TRBV5-6
DNA: TGCGCCAGCGGTCCTTTGGGGGCGCCAAGCGAAGCGCAGTATTTT; CDR3: CASGPLGAPSEAQYF; size: NA; D: NA; J: TRBJ2-3; V: TRBV5-1
DNA: TGTGCCAGCTCACCGGCGGGAAACACTGAAGCTTTCTTT; CDR3: CASSPAGNTEAFF; size: few; D: NA; J: TRBJ1-1; V: TRBV18
DNA: TGTGCCAGTAGTTCGGGACAGGAGATATACTATGGCTACACCTTC; CDR3: CASSSGQEIYYGYTF; size: NA; D: TRBD1; J: TRBJ1-2; V: TRBV19
DNA: TGTGCCAGCAGCGTTTCGACAGGGCACCAAGAGACCCAGTACTTC; CDR3: CASSVSTGHQETQYF; size: few; D: TRBD1; J: TRBJ2-5; V: TRBV7-2